Each of the 32 T cell receptor beta chains below was sequenced from the same sample in a study of response to subunit inactivated influenza vaccine. TCRdb ran MiXCR on the RT-PCR reads and lists one entry per CDR3 protein. This table has a few hundred thousand distinct CDR3 sequences, roughly 20% appearing once. The material was PBMCs from blood, obtained about 19 months after vaccination. The receptors shown here come from a man aged 45-69 years who received an inactivated influenza vaccine.

This clonotype was recorded a few times. The V gene is TRBV6-1, the J gene TRBJ1-5, with D possibly TRBD1 on 6 matching bases. V gave up 8 bases and J gave up 0 bases, with 11 bases separating them. The CDR3 runs 14 residues. Germline V gene lookup returns CDR1 MNHNS and CDR2 SASEGT. The CDR3 region is CASHRDLSNQPQHF. The CDR3 DNA follows: TGTGCCAGCCACAGGGATCTTAGCAATCAGCCCCAGCATTTT.

This clonotype was seen more than once but under ten times. CDR3 nucleotides: TGTGCCAGCACCGAGGGTATGACCCAGTACTTC. This sequence encodes CASTEGMTQYF. The chain combines TRBV7-2 with TRBJ2-5; D perhaps matches TRBD2 (5 bases). Germline V gene lookup returns CDR1 SGHTA and CDR2 FQGNSA. Trimming shortened V by 7 bases and J by 7 bases, and 10 bases separated the two germline ends. This CDR3 spans 11 amino acids.

This clonotype has only a few counts. The chain combines TRBV4-1 with TRBJ1-4; 9 bases line up with TRBD1. Germline assignment: CDR1 MGHRA and CDR2 YSYEKL. The CDR3 is 16 residues long. With V trimmed by 2 bases and J by 3 bases, 4 bases remained unmatched. The CDR3 protein is CASSQRGTGSNEKLFF. DNA of the CDR3: TGCGCCAGCAGCCAAAGGGGGACAGGGTCTAATGAAAAACTGTTTTTT.

The rearrangement links TRBV20-1 to TRBJ2-2; D gene uncertain. Germline V gene lookup returns CDR1 DFQATT and CDR2 SNEGSKA (reference sequence). The V end was cut by 0 bases, the J end by 3 bases, with 5 bases between. CDR3 size: 13 residues. CDR3 amino acids: CSARDLYTGELFF. CDR3 in DNA: TGCAGTGCTAGAGACCTATACACCGGGGAGCTGTTTTTT.

The sample holds a few counts of this clonotype. This chain's CDR3 is CASSERRDTQYF. The CDR3 nucleotides read TGTGCCAGCAGCGAGCGGAGAGATACGCAGTATTTT. This rearrangement joins TRBV28 to TRBJ2-3, with a possible D match to TRBD2 (5 bases). The CDR3 sequence is 12 residues long. In germline, CDR1 is MDHEN, CDR2 SYDVKM. Trimming removed 6 bases from V and 5 bases from J, with 9 bases in between.

The table lists this clonotype with a few counts. This chain joins TRBV6-5 and TRBJ2-1, with D uncertain. Germline assignment: CDR1 MNHEY and CDR2 SVGAGI. V lost 2 bases and J lost 5, with 10 bases in between. There are 14 residues in the CDR3. The CDR3 DNA follows: TGTGCCAGCAGTTACGGGCCAGGCAACAATGAGCAGTTCTTC. This sequence encodes CASSYGPGNNEQFF.

The chain combines TRBV7-9 with TRBJ2-7; the D call may be TRBD1 or TRBD2 (5 bases each). Germline CDR1 reads SEHNR; CDR2 reads FQNEAQ (reference sequence). CDR3 length equals 17 residues. Trimming cost V 3 bases and J 0 bases, with 18 bases left between them. CDR3 DNA: TGTGCCAGCAGCTTTAGGGAGAACAGGCCGAGCTCCTACGAGCAGTACTTC. Translation: CASSFRENRPSSYEQYF.

The sample holds many counts of this clonotype. The genes are TRBV5-5 and TRBJ1-3, with TRBD1 matching 8 bases. The CDR3 totals 15 residues. The J segment lost 1 base and the V segment lost 5 bases, leaving 5 bases of the junction unmatched. Germline CDR1 is SGHKS and CDR2 is YYEKEE (reference sequence). This chain's CDR3 is CASSFTGGSGNTIYF. CDR3 nucleotides: TGTGCCAGCAGTTTCACAGGGGGTTCTGGAAACACCATATATTTT.

The chain uses TRBV9 and TRBJ2-5; D might be TRBD1 (5 bases). V lost 4 bases and J 1 base, leaving 14 bases between the germline ends. The CDR3 has 15 amino acids. CDR1 is SGDLS and CDR2 is YYNGEE in the germline V gene. CDR3 nucleotides: TGTGCCAGCAGCCCCAGTGGGGCAACCCAAGAGACCCAGTACTTC. It is translated as CASSPSGATQETQYF.

The V call is TRBV18, the J call TRBJ1-5; 8 bases align to TRBD1. Germline CDR1 KGHSH, CDR2 LQKENI. CDR3 size: 14 residues. V was pared by 6 bases and J by 7 bases, with 8 bases of the junction left unmatched. CDR3 nucleotide sequence: TGTGCCAGCTCCCCGACAGGGGCGTACCAGCCCCAGCATTTT. This gives the protein CASSPTGAYQPQHF.

This clonotype has at least ten counts. The chain joins TRBV4-2 to TRBJ1-5; a possible D gene is TRBD1 (5 bases). V lost 1 base to trimming and J lost 1 base, with 11 bases between them. The germline gives CDR1 LGHNA, CDR2 YNFKEQ. The CDR3 is made up of 16 amino acids. This chain's CDR3 is CASSQVMGQSNQPQHF. In DNA, the CDR3 is TGTGCCAGCAGCCAAGTAATGGGGCAGAGCAATCAGCCCCAGCATTTT.

The rearrangement links TRBV20-1 to TRBJ2-7; the D gene is possibly TRBD1 (6 bases). Trimming left V 1 base short and J 5 bases short, with 15 bases between. The CDR3 has 14 amino acids. Germline CDR1 and CDR2: DFQATT and SNEGSKA (reference sequence). The CDR3 loop is CSARAAAGTNEQYF. The CDR3 DNA sequence: TGCAGTGCTAGAGCTGCCGCTGGGACAAACGAGCAGTACTTC.

Here the CDR3 DNA reads TGTGCCAGTAGTCCGGCCAGGACGAACACTGAAGCTTTCTTT. It translates to CASSPARTNTEAFF. The V gene is TRBV19, the J gene TRBJ1-1; D is unclear. The CDR3 extends over 14 amino acids. The V gene lost 5 bases and the J gene lost 1 base, with 11 bases spanning the gap. CDR1 is LNHDA and CDR2 is SQIVND in the germline V gene (reference sequence).

The sample holds many counts of this clonotype. The chain uses TRBV12-3 or TRBV12-4 and TRBJ1-6; D unclear. The CDR3 totals 12 residues. V was clipped by 2 bases and J by 9 bases, with 5 bases between them. CDR3 bases: TGTGCCAGCAGTTTACGGGCTTCACCCCTCCACTTT. Its translation is CASSLRASPLHF.

The gene calls are TRBV11-2 and TRBJ2-1; TRBD1 matches 7 bases. Germline V gene sequence: CDR1 SGHAT, CDR2 FQNNGV. CDR3 length: 15 amino acids. The V segment lost 3 bases and the J segment 8 bases; nucleotides outside the gene matches: 10. DNA for the CDR3: TGTGCCAGCAGCTTCAGCCTCGAGACAGGGTATGAGCAGTTCTTC. It specifies CASSFSLETGYEQFF.

V is TRBV30 and J is TRBJ1-1; 7 bases are shared with TRBD1. The trim removed 0 bases at V and 6 bases at J, leaving 4 bases unmatched. Germline CDR1 GTSNPN, CDR2 SVGIG (reference sequence). There are 13 residues in the CDR3. The CDR3 bases are TGTGCCTGGAGTGTAAACAGGGGAGCTGAAGCTTTCTTT. This sequence encodes CAWSVNRGAEAFF.

This clonotype was seen many times. DNA for the CDR3: TGCGCCAGCAGCCTTAGCGTCCTGAACACCGGGGAGCTGTTTTTT. It is translated as CASSLSVLNTGELFF. The J gene is TRBJ2-2, the V gene TRBV4-1; tentative D call: TRBD2 (5 bases). CDR1 and CDR2 from the germline V gene are MGHRA and YSYEKL. The CDR3 consists of 15 residues. Trimming took 4 bases from V and 1 from J, leaving 10 bases between them.

The J gene is TRBJ2-7, the V gene TRBV6-5, with no clear D. The CDR3 runs 15 residues. From germline, CDR1 is MNHEY and CDR2 SVGAGI. V was clipped by 0 bases and J by 3 bases, with 12 bases between them. DNA of the CDR3: TGTGCCAGCAGTTACTCGTTGGTTGGAGACTACGAGCAGTACTTC. Translation: CASSYSLVGDYEQYF.

This clonotype was seen more than once but under ten times. The chain combines TRBV28 with TRBJ1-1; 7 bases agree with TRBD1. V lost 4 bases and J lost 1; bases outside the gene matches: 12. This CDR3 contains 17 residues. Germline CDR1 is MDHEN and CDR2 is SYDVKM. The CDR3 protein is CASSSTGDPQGNTEAFF. The CDR3 DNA is TGTGCCAGCAGTTCAACAGGGGACCCGCAAGGGAACACTGAAGCTTTCTTT.

The chain recombines TRBV18 with TRBJ2-3; possible D gene TRBD1, 5 bases. The V end lost 1 base, the J end lost 4 bases, and 15 bases lay between the germline ends. CDR1 and CDR2 (germline): KGHSH, LQKENI. This CDR3 contains 16 residues. The CDR3 loop is CASSPQTGTNADTQYF. The CDR3, as DNA: TGTGCCAGCTCACCACAAACAGGAACCAATGCAGATACGCAGTATTTT. The full variable domain, its missing parts supplied by reference TRBV18 and TRBJ2-3, is NAGVMQNPRHLVRRRGQEARLRCSPMKGHSHVYWYRQLPEEGLKFMVYLQKENIIDESGMPKERFSAEFPKEGPSILRIQQVVRGDSAAYFCASSPQTGTNADTQYFGPGTRLTVL.

The chain's CDR3 is CTPKRELNTEAFF. Here the CDR3 DNA reads TGCACCCCAAAGCGCGAGTTGAACACTGAAGCTTTCTTT. The gene calls are TRBV20-1 and TRBJ1-1; D is ambiguous. CDR1 DFQATT and CDR2 SNEGSKA come from the germline V gene (reference sequence). The CDR3 extends over 13 amino acids.

The gene calls are TRBV7-9 and TRBJ1-1, with D maybe TRBD1 (5 bases). CDR3 length: 15 residues. Trimming stripped 9 bases from V and 3 bases from J, with 20 bases between. Germline lookup yields CDR1 SEHNR and CDR2 FQNEAQ (reference sequence). In nucleotides, the CDR3 is TGTGCCAGTAAGACAATCCGGGGCCAGTACACTGAAGCTTTCTTT. Its protein product is CASKTIRGQYTEAFF.

This clonotype has more than one count but fewer than ten. V and J are TRBV5-1 and TRBJ1-1, with D uncertain. This CDR3 has 15 amino acids. Trimming removed 4 bases at V and 5 bases at J, with 18 bases between. The germline gives CDR1 SGHRS, CDR2 YFSETQ. CDR3 bases: TGCGCCAGCAGCCCCACGGTGGCCGACTTGACTGAAGCTTTCTTT. As protein: CASSPTVADLTEAFF.

There are many counts of this clonotype. The chain links TRBV12-3 or TRBV12-4 to TRBJ2-6; D perhaps matches TRBD2 (6 bases). V lost 3 bases and J 2 bases, leaving 8 bases between the germline ends. The CDR3 contains 15 residues. The CDR3 coding sequence is TGTGCCAGCAGTTTCGGCGGGGCTGGGGCCAACGTCCTGACTTTC. Protein product: CASSFGGAGANVLTF.

The J gene is TRBJ1-6, the V gene TRBV7-2; D gene uncertain. The CDR3 is made up of 15 amino acids. Per germline, CDR1 SGHTA and CDR2 FQGNSA. V was trimmed by 5 bases and J by 0 bases, leaving 8 bases between them. The CDR3 DNA follows: TGTGCCAGCAGCCGGAAGAGCTCCTATAATTCACCCCTCCACTTT. Its protein is CASSRKSSYNSPLHF.

Notes on this clonotype: With a much larger clone just one base away, this may be a read error. The rearrangement uses TRBV6-5 and TRBJ1-1; possibly TRBD1 for D (5 bases). The V end lost 0 bases, the J end lost 5 bases, and 19 bases lay between the germline ends. Germline CDR1 is MNHEY and CDR2 is SVGAGI. The CDR3 is 17 amino acids. CDR3 residues: CASSYSPGNQILTEAFF. The CDR3 DNA reads as TGTGCCAGCAGTTACTCGCCAGGGAATCAAATTTTGACTGAAGCTTTCTTT.

This chain's CDR3 is CASSLPRDGEVVPLHF. The CDR3 DNA sequence: TGTGCCAGCAGCTTACCCCGGGACGGGGAAGTGGTACCCCTCCACTTT. The chain recombines TRBV7-8 with TRBJ1-6; possibly TRBD1 for D (5 bases). V dropped 2 bases and J dropped 12 bases, with 20 bases sitting between them. Per germline, CDR1 SGHVS and CDR2 FQNEAQ. The CDR3 is 16 amino acids. Together with reference TRBV7-8 and TRBJ1-6, the CDR3 gives the full variable domain: GAGVSQSPRYKVAKRGQDVALRCDPISGHVSLFWYQQALGQGPEFLTYFQNEAQLDKSGLPSDRFFAERPEGSVSTLKIQRTQQEDSAVYLCASSLPRDGEVVPLHFGNGTRLTVT.

The chain employs TRBV3-1 and TRBJ2-7; 7 bases are a match to TRBD1. The V and J ends lost 4 bases and 3 bases, in that order; junction bases with no gene match: 3. This CDR3 region has 13 residues. CDR1 and CDR2 from the germline V gene are LGHDT and YNNKEL (reference sequence). The CDR3 DNA sequence: TGTGCCAGCAGCCCGGGACAGTTCTACGAGCAGTACTTC. Its translation is CASSPGQFYEQYF.

The rearrangement joins TRBV20-1 to TRBJ2-1; 11 bases line up with TRBD2. The germline CDR1 and CDR2 sequences are DFQATT and SNEGSKA (reference sequence). The CDR3 has 13 residues. J lost 9 bases, V lost 2 bases, and 3 bases had no gene match. The CDR3 DNA sequence: TGCAGTGCTAGAATGACTAGCGGGGCTGAGCAGTTCTTC. This gives the protein CSARMTSGAEQFF.

The CDR3: CASSPTGGGSPLHF. Written as DNA, the CDR3 is TGTGCCAGCAGCCCGACAGGGGGTGGTTCACCCCTCCACTTT. This chain uses TRBV12-3 or TRBV12-4 with TRBJ1-6, with 9 positions matching TRBD1. This CDR3 is built from 14 residues. V trimming: 6 bases; J trimming: 9 bases; junction bases outside the gene matches: 6.

This rearrangement joins TRBV3-1 to TRBJ2-5; possible D gene TRBD2, 6 bases. This CDR3 is built from 16 residues. CDR1 and CDR2 (germline): LGHDT, YNNKEL (reference sequence). V lost 2 bases to trimming and J lost 2 bases, with 15 bases between them. The chain's CDR3 is CASSQWGLKLQETQYF. The DNA of the CDR3 is TGTGCCAGCAGCCAATGGGGACTTAAACTGCAAGAGACCCAGTACTTC.

The rearrangement joins TRBV4-2 to TRBJ2-4; 10 nucleotides agree with TRBD2. The CDR3 is made up of 19 amino acids. Trimming took 4 bases from V and 0 from J; bases not matched to a gene: 12. Germline V CDR1 and CDR2: LGHNA, YNFKEQ. CDR3 DNA sequence: TGTGCCAGCAGCCCCAGTCCCGGGACTAGCGTCCCAGCCAAAAACATTCAGTACTTC. Translating gives CASSPSPGTSVPAKNIQYF.